The rows below give T cell receptor beta chains drawn from one sample of a study of shared clonotypes between healthy human individuals. Libraries were prepared by immunoSEQ multiplex PCR; TCRdb keeps only in-frame clonotypes and omits some of them. This repertoire shows 1,400,000 or so clones, 98% found once; its top ten account for about 0.35%. The sequenced material came from naive CD4+ T cells sorted from blood. These receptors all stem from a man in his thirties or forties in good health. CDR3s include the opening cysteine and the closing phenylalanine or tryptophan. D genes are given only for firm matches.

j_gene: TRBJ1-3
v_gene: TRBV5-1
d_gene: .
CDR3aa: CASWAGGTGNTIYF
CDR3nt: TGCGCCAGCTGGGCGGGAGGAACTGGAAACACCATATATTTT

j_gene: TRBJ2-3
v_gene: TRBV14
d_gene: .
CDR3aa: CASSHLRGGTDTQYF
CDR3nt: TGTGCCAGCAGCCACCTCAGGGGAGGCACAGATACGCAGTATTTT

j_gene: TRBJ2-3
v_gene: TRBV7-9
d_gene: TRBD2
CDR3aa: CASSFSATSGSTDTQYF
CDR3nt: TGTGCCAGCAGCTTTAGTGCGACTAGCGGGAGCACAGATACGCAGTATTTT

j_gene: TRBJ2-1
v_gene: TRBV11-3
d_gene: .
CDR3aa: CASSLGTVVGGNEQFF
CDR3nt: TGTGCCAGCAGCTTAGGAACTGTGGTGGGGGGCAATGAGCAGTTCTTC

j_gene: TRBJ2-4
v_gene: TRBV5-5
d_gene: TRBD2
CDR3aa: CASSLGTSGRAFGIQYF
CDR3nt: TGTGCCAGCAGCTTGGGGACTAGCGGGAGGGCCTTCGGCATTCAGTACTTC

j_gene: TRBJ2-3
v_gene: TRBV4-3
d_gene: .
CDR3aa: CASSLGGSSLRTDTQYF
CDR3nt: TGCGCCAGCAGCCTCGGGGGAAGTTCCCTGCGCACAGATACGCAGTATTTT

j_gene: TRBJ1-4
v_gene: TRBV7-8
d_gene: .
CDR3aa: CASSLAAVVKLNEKLFF
CDR3nt: TGTGCCAGCAGCTTAGCGGCAGTAGTTAAGCTTAATGAAAAACTGTTTTTT

j_gene: TRBJ1-1
v_gene: TRBV5-5
d_gene: .
CDR3aa: CASSPLVSWGRGAFF
CDR3nt: TGTGCCAGCAGCCCACTGGTGAGTTGGGGACGTGGAGCTTTCTTT

j_gene: TRBJ2-2
v_gene: TRBV18
d_gene: .
CDR3aa: CASSPIPGELFF
CDR3nt: TGTGCCAGCTCACCCATTCCCGGGGAGCTGTTTTTT

j_gene: TRBJ2-7
v_gene: TRBV5-6
d_gene: .
CDR3aa: CASSLTRTVTYEQYF
CDR3nt: TGTGCCAGCAGCTTGACGCGAACGGTTACCTACGAGCAGTACTTC

j_gene: TRBJ2-7
v_gene: TRBV28
d_gene: TRBD2
CDR3aa: CASSLDRVLAGFYEQYF
CDR3nt: TGTGCCAGCAGTTTAGATAGGGTACTAGCGGGATTCTACGAGCAGTACTTC